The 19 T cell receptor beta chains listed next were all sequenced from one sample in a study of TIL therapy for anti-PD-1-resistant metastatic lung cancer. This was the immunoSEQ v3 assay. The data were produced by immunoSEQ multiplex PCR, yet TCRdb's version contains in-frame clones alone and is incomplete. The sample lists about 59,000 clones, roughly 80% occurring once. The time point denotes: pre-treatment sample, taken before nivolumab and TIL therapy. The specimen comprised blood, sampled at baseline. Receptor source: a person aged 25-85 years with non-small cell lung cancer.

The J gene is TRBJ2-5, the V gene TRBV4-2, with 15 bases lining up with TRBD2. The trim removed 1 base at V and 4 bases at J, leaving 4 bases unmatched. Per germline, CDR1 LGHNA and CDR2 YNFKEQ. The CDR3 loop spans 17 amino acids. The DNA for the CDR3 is TGTGCCAGCAGCCAAGTACCGGGACTAGCGGGAGGAGAGACCCAGTACTTC. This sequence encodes CASSQVPGLAGGETQYF.

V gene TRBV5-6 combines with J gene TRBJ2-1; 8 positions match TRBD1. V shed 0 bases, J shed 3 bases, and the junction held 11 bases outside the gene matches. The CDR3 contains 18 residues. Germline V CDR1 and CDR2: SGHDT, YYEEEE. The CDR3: CASSLAALQGAFYNEQFF. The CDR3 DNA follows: TGTGCCAGCAGCTTGGCCGCCCTTCAGGGGGCTTTCTACAATGAGCAGTTCTTC.

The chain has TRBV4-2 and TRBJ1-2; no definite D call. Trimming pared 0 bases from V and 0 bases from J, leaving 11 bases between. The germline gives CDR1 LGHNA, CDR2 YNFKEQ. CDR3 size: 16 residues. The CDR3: CASSQDRQTPNYGYTF. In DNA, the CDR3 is TGTGCCAGCAGCCAAGATCGGCAGACCCCTAACTATGGCTACACCTTC.

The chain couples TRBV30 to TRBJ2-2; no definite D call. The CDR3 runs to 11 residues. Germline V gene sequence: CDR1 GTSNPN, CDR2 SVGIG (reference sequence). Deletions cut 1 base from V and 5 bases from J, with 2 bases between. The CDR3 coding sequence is TGTGCCTGGAGTGGAACCGGGGAGCTGTTTTTT. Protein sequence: CAWSGTGELFF.

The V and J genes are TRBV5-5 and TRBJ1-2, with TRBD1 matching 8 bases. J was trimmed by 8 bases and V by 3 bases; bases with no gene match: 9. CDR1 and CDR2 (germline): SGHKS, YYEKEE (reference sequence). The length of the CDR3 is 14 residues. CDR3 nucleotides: TGTGCCAGCAGCTATGGACAGGGATTCGGAGGCTACACCTTC. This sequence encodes CASSYGQGFGGYTF.

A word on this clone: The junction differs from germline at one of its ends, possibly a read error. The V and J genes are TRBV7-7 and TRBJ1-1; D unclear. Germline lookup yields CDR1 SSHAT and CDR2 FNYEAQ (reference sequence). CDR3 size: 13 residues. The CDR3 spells CASSLASGTEAFF. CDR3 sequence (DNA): TGTGCTAGCAGCTTAGCGTCGGGTACTGAAGCTTTCTTT.

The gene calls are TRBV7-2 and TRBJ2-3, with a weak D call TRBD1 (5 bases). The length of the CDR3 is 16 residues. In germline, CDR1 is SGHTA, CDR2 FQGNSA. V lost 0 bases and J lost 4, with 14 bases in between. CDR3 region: CASSLAPRIRADTQYF. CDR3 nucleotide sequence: TGTGCCAGCAGCTTAGCCCCTAGGATCAGGGCAGATACGCAGTATTTT.

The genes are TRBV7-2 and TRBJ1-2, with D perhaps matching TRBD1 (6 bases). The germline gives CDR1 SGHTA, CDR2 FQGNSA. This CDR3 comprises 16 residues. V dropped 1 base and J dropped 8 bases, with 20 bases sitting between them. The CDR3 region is CASSLGLSGQLYGYTF. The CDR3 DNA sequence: TGTGCCAGCAGCTTAGGTTTGTCGGGACAACTATACGGCTACACCTTC.

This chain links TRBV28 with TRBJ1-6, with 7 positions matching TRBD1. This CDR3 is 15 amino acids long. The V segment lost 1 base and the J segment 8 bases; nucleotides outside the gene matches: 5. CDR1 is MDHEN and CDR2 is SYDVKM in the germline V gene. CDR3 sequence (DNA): TGTGCCAGCAGTTTATCCACAGGGGTGGATTCACCCCTCCACTTT. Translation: CASSLSTGVDSPLHF.

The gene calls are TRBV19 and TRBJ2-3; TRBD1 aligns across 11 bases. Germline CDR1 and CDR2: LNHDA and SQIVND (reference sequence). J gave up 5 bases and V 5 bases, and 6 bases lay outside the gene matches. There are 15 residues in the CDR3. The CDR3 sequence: CASSPRDRGGDTQYF. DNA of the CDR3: TGTGCCAGTAGTCCCCGGGACAGGGGGGGAGATACGCAGTATTTT.

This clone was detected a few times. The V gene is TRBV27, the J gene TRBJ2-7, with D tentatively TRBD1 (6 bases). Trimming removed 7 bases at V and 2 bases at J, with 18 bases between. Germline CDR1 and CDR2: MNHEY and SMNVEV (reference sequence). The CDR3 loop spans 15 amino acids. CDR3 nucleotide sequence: TGTGCCAGCAAGTCTTCCCCACAGGGAACCTACGAGCAGTACTTC. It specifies CASKSSPQGTYEQYF.

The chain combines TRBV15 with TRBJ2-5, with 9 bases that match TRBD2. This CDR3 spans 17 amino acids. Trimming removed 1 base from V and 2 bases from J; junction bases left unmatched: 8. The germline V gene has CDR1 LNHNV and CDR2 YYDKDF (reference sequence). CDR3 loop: CATSRGFRAGGQETQYF. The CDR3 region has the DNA TGTGCCACCAGCAGAGGTTTCCGGGCGGGAGGGCAAGAGACCCAGTACTTC.

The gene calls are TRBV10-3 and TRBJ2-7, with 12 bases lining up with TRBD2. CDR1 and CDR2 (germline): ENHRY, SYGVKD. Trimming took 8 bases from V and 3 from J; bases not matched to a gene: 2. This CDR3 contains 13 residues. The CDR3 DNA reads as TGTGCCATCCTGACTAGCGGGAGCTACGAGCAGTACTTC. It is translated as CAILTSGSYEQYF.

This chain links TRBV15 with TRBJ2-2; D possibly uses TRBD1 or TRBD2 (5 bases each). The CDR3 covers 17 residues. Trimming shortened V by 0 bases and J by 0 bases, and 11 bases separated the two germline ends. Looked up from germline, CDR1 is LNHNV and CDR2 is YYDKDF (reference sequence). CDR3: CATSRDPGTANTGELFF. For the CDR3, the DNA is TGTGCCACCAGCAGAGATCCCGGGACCGCGAACACCGGGGAGCTGTTTTTT.

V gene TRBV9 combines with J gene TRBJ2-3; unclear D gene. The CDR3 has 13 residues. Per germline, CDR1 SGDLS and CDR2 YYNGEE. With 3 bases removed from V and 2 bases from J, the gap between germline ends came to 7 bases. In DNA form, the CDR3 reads TGTGCCAGCAGCGCCCCAAACACAGATACGCAGTATTTT. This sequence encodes CASSAPNTDTQYF.

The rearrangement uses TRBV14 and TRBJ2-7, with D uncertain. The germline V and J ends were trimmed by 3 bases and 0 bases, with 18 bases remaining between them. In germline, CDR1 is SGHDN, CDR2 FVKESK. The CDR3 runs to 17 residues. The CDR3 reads CASSQGDYVRYSYEQYF. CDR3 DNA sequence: TGTGCCAGCAGCCAGGGTGATTACGTCCGTTACTCCTACGAGCAGTACTTC.

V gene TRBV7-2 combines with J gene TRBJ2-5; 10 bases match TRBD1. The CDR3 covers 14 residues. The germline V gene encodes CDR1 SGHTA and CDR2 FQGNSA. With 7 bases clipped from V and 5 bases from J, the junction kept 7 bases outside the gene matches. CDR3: CASNPGQGFETQYF. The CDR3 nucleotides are TGTGCCAGCAACCCGGGACAGGGGTTCGAGACCCAGTACTTC.

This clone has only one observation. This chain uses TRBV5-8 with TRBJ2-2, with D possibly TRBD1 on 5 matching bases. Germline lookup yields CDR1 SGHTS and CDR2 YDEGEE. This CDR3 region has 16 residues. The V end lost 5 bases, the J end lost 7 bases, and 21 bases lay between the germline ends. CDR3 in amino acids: CASSSKPGLGDGELFF. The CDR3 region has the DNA TGTGCCAGCAGTTCGAAACCAGGGCTCGGAGACGGGGAGCTGTTTTTT. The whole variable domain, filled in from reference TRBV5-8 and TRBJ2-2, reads EAGVTQSPTHLIKTRGQQATLRCSPISGHTSVYWYQQALGLGLQFLLWYDEGEERNRGNFPPRFSGRQFPNYSSELNVNALELEDSALYLCASSSKPGLGDGELFFGEGSRLTVL.

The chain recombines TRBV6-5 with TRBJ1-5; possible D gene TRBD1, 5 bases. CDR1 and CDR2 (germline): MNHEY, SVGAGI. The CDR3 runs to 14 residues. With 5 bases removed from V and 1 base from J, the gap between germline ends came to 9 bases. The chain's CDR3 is CASSPQGSNQPQHF. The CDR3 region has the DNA TGTGCCAGCAGTCCCCAGGGAAGCAATCAGCCCCAGCATTTT.